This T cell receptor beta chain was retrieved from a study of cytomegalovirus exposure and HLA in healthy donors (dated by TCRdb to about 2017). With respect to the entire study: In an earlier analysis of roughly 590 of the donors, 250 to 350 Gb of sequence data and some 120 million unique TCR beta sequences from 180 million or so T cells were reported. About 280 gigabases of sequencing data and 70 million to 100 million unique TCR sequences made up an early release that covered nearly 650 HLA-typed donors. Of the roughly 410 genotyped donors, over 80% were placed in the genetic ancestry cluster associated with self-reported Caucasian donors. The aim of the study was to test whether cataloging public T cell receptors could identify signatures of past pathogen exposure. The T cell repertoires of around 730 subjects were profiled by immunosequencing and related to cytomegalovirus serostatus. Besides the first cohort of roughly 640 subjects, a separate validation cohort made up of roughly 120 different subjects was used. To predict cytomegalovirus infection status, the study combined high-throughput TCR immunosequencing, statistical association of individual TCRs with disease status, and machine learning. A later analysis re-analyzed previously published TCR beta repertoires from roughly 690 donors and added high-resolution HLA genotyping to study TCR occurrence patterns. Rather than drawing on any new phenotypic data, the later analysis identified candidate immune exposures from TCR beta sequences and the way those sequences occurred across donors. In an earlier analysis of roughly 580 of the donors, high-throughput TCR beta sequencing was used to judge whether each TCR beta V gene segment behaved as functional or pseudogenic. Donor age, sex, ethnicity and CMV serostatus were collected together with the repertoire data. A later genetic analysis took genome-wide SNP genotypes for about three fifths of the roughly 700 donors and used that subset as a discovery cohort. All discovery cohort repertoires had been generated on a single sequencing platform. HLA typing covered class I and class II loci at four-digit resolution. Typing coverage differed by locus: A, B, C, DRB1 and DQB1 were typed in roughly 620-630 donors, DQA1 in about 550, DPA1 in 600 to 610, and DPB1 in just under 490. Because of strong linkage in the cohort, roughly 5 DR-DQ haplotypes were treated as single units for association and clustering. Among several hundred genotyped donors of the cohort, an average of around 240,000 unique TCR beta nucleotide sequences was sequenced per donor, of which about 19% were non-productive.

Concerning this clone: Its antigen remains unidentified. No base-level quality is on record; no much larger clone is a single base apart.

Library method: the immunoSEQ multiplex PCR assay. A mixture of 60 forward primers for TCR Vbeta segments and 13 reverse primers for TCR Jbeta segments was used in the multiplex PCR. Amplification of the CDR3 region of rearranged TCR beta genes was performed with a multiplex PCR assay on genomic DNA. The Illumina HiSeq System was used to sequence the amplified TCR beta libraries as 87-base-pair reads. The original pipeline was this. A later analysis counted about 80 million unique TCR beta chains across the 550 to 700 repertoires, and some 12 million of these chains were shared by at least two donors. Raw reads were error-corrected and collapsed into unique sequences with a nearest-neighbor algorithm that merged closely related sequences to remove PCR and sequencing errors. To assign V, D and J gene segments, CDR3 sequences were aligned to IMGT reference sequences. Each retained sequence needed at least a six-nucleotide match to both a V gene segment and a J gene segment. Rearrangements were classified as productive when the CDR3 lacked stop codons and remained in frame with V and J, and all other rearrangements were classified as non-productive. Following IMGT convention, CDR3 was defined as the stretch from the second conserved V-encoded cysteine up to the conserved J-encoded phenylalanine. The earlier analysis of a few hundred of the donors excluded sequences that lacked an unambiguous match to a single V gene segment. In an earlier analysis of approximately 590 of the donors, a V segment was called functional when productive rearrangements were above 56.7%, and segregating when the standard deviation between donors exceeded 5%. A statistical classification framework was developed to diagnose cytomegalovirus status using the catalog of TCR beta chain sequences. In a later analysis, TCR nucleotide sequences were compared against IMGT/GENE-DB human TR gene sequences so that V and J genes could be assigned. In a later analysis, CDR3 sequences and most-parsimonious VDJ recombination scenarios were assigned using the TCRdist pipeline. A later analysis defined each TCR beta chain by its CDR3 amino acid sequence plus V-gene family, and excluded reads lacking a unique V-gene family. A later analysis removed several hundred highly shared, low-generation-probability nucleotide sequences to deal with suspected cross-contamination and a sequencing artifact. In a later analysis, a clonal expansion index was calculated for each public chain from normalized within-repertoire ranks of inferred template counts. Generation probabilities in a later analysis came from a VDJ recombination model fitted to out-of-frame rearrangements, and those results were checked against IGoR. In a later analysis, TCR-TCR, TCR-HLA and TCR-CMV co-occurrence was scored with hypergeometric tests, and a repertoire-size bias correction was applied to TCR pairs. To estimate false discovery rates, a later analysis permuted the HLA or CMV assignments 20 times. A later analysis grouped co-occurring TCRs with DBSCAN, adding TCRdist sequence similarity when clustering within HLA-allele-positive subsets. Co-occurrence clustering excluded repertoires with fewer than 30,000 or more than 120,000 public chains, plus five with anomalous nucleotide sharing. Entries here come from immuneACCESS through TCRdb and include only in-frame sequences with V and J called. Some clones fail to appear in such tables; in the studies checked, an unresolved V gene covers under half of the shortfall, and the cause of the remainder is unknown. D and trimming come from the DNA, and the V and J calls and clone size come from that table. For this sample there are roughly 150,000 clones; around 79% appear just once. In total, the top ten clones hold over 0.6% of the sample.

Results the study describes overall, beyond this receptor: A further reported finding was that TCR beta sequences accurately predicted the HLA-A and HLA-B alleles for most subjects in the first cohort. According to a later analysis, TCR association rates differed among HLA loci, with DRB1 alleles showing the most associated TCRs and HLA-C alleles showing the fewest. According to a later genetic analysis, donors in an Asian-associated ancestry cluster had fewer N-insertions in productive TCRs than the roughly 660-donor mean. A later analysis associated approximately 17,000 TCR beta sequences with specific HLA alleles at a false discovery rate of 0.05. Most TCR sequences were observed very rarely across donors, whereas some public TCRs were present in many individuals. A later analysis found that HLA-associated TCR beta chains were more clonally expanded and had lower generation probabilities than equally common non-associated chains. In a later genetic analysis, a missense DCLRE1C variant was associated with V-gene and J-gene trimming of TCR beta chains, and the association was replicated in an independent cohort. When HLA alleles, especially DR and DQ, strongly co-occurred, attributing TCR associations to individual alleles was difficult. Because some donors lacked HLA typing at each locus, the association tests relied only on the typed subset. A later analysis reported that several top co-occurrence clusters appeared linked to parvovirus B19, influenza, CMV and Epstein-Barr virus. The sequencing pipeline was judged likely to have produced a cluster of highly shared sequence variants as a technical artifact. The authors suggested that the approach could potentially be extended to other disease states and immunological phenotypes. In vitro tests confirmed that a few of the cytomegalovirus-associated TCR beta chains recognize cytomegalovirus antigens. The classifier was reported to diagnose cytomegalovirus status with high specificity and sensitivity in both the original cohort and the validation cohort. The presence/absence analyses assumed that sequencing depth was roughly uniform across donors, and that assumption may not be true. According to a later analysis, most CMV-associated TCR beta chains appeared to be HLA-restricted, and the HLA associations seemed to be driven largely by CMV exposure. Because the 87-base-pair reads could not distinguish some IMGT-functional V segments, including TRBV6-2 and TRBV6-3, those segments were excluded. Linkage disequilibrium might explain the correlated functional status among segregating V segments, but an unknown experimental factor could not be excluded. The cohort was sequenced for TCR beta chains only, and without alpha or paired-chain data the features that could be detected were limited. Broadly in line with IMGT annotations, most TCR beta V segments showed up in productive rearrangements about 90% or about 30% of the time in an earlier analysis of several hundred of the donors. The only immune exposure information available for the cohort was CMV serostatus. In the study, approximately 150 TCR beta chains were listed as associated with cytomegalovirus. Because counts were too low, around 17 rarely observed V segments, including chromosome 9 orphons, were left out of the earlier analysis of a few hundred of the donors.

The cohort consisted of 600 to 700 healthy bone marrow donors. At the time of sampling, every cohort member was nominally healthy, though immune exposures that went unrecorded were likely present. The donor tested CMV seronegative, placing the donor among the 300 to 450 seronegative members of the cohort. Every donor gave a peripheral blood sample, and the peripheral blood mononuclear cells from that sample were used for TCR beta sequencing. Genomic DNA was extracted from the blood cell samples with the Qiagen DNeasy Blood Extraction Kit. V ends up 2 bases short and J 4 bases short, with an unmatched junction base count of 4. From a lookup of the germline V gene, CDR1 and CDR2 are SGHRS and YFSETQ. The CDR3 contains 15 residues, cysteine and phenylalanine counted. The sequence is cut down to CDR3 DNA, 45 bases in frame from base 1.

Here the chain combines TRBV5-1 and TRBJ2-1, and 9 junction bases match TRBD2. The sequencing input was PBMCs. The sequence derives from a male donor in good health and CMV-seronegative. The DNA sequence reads TGCGCCAGCAGCTTAGCGGGGGGAGAGTACAATGAGCAGTTCTTC. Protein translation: CASSLAGGEYNEQFF.